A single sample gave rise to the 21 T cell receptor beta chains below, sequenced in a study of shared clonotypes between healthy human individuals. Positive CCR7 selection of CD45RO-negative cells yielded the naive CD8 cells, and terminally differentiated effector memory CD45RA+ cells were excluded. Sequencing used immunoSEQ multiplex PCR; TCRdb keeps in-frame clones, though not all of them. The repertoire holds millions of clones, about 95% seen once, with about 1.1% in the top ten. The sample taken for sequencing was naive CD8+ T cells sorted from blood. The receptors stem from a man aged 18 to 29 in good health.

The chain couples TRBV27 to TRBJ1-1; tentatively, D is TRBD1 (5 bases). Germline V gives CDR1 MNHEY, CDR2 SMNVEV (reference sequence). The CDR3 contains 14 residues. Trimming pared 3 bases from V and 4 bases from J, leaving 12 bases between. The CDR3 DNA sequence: TGTGCCAGCAGTTTTGGGGGATGGGGCACTGAAGCTTTCTTT. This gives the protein CASSFGGWGTEAFF.

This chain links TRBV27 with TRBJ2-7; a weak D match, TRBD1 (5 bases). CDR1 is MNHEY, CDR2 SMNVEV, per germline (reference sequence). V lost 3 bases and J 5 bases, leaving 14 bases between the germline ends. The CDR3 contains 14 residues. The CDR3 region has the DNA TGTGCCAGCAGTTTCTTAGGGGTTATACACGAGCAGTACTTC. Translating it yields CASSFLGVIHEQYF.

In DNA, the CDR3 is TGTGCCAGCAGCTTGGGGGTCCCTAGCACAGATACGCAGTATTTT. Protein product: CASSLGVPSTDTQYF. This chain uses TRBV5-6 with TRBJ2-3; D remains unclear. CDR1 SGHDT and CDR2 YYEEEE come from the germline V gene. The CDR3 sequence is 15 residues long. V was clipped by 0 bases and J by 0 bases, with 8 bases between them.

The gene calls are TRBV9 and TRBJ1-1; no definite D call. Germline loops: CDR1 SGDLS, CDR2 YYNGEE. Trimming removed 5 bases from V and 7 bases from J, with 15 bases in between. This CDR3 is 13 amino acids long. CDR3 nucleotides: TGTGCCAGCAGTAAAGACGGAGGAATTGAAGCTTTCTTT. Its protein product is CASSKDGGIEAFF.

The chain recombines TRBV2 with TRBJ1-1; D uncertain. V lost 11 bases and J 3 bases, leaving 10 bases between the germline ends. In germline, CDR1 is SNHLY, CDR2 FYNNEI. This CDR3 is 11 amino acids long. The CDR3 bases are TGTGCCCGCCGGGTGGACACTGAAGCTTTCTTT. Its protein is CARRVDTEAFF. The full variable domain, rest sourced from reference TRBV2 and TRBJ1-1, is EPEVTQTPSHQVTQMGQEVILRCVPISNHLYFYWYRQILGQKVEFLVSFYNNEISEKSEIFDDQFSVERPDGSNFTLKIRSTKLEDSAMYFCARRVDTEAFFGQGTRLTVV.

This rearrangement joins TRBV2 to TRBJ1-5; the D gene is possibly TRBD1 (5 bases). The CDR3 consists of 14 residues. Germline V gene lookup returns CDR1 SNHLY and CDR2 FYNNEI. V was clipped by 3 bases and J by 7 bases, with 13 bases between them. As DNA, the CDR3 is TGTGCCAGCAGTGACCGGCAGGGAGGCCAGCCCCAGCATTTT. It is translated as CASSDRQGGQPQHF.

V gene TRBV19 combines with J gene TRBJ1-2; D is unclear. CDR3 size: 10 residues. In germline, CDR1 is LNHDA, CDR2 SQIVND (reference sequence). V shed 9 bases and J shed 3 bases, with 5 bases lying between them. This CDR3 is CASRDYGYTF. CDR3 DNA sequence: TGTGCCAGCCGGGACTATGGCTACACCTTC.

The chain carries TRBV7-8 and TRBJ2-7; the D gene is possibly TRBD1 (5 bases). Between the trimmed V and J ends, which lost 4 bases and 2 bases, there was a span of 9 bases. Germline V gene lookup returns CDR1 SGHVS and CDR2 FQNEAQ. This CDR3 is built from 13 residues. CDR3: CASSSDSTYEQYF. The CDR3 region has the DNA TGTGCCAGCAGCTCAGACAGTACCTACGAGCAGTACTTC.

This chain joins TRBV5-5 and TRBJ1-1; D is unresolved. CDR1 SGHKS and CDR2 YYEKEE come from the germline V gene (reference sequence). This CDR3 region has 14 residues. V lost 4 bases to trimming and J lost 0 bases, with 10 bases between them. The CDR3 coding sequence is TGTGCCAGCAGCCGACCAAGTTTGAACACTGAAGCTTTCTTT. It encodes CASSRPSLNTEAFF.

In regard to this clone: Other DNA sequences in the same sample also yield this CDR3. The CDR3 spells CASSVDGSQETQYF. In DNA, the CDR3 is TGTGCCAGCAGCGTAGACGGCAGTCAAGAGACCCAGTACTTC. This rearrangement joins TRBV9 to TRBJ2-5; D is unclear. This CDR3 has 14 residues. Germline CDR1 SGDLS, CDR2 YYNGEE. Trimming removed 0 bases at V and 2 bases at J, with 8 bases between.

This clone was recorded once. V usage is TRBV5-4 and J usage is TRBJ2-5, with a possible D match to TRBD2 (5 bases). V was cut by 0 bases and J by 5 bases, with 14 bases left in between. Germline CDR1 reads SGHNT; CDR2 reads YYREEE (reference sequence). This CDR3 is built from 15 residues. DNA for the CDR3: TGTGCCAGCAGCTTGGGTTGGAGCGCGGGTGAGACCCAGTACTTC. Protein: CASSLGWSAGETQYF.

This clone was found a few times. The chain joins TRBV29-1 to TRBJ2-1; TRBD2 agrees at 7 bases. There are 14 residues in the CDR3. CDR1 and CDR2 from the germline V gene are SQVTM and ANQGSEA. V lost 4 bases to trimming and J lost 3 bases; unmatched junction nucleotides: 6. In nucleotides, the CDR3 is TGCAGCGTTGTTGCGGGGGACCTCTACAATGAGCAGTTCTTC. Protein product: CSVVAGDLYNEQFF.

CDR3 amino acids: CASSLGGGETEAFF. The CDR3 DNA follows: TGTGCCAGCAGCTTAGGCGGGGGAGAGACTGAAGCTTTCTTT. V usage is TRBV7-6 and J usage is TRBJ1-1, with TRBD1 as a possible D gene (5 bases). V shed 1 base and J shed 5 bases, with 11 bases lying between them. The CDR3 runs 14 residues. The germline gives CDR1 SGHVS, CDR2 FNYEAQ.

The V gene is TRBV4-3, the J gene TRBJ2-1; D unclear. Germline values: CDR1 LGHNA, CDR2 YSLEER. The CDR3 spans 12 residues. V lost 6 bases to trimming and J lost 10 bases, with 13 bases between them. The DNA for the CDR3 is TGCGCCAGCAGTGAAGGTAGTGACGAGCAGTTCTTC. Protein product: CASSEGSDEQFF.

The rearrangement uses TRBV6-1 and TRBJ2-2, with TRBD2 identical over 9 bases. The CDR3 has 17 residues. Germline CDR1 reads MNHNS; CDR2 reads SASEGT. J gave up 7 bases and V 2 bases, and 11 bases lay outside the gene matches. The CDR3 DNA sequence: TGTGCCAGCAGTGAATCTCCGGGTAGCGGGAGCGACGGGGAGCTGTTTTTT. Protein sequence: CASSESPGSGSDGELFF.

This CDR3 reads CASSFALQGMSSYEQYF. The CDR3 nucleotides read TGTGCCAGCAGTTTTGCCTTACAGGGGATGAGCTCCTACGAGCAGTACTTC. The chain is built from TRBV28 and TRBJ2-7; 7 bases are a match to TRBD1. V lost 3 bases to trimming and J lost 0 bases; unmatched junction nucleotides: 11. Germline CDR1 MDHEN, CDR2 SYDVKM. The CDR3 has 17 amino acids.

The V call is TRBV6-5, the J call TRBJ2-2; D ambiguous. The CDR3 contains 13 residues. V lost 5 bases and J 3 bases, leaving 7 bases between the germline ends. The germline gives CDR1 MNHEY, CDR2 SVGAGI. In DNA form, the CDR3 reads TGTGCCAGCAGTCAGGTAGACACCGGGGAGCTGTTTTTT. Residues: CASSQVDTGELFF.

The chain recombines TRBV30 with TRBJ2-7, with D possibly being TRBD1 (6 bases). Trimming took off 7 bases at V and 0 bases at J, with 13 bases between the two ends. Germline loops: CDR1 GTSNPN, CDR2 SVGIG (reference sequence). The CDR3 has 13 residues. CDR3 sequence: CASTDSSSYEQYF. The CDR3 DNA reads TGTGCCTCGACGGACAGTAGCTCCTACGAGCAGTACTTC. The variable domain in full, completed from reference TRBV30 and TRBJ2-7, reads SQTIHQWPATLVQPVGSPLSLECTVEGTSNPNLYWYRQAAGRGLQLLFYSVGIGQISSEVPQNLSASRPQDRQFILSSKKLLLSDSGFYLCASTDSSSYEQYFGPGTRLTVT.

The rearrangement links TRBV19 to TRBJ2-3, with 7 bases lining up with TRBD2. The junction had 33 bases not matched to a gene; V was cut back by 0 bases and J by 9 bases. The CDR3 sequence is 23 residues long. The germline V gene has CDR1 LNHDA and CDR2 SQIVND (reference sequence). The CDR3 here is CASSIDRMGTGPNSGGSTETQYF. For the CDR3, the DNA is TGTGCCAGTAGTATAGATCGTATGGGGACGGGACCTAACTCGGGCGGGAGCACGGAGACGCAGTATTTT.

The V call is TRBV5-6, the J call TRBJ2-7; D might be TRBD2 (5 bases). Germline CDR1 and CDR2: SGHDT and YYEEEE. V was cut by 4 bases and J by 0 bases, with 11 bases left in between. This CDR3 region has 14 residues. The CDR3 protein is CASSPRGYSYEQYF. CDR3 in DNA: TGTGCCAGCAGCCCACGGGGTTACTCCTACGAGCAGTACTTC.

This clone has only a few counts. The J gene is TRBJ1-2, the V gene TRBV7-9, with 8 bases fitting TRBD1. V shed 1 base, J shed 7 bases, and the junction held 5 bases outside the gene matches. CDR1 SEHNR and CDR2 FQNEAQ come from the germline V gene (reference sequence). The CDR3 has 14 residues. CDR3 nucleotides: TGTGCCAGCAGCTTAGGGACAGGGATTCTTGGCTACACCTTC. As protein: CASSLGTGILGYTF.